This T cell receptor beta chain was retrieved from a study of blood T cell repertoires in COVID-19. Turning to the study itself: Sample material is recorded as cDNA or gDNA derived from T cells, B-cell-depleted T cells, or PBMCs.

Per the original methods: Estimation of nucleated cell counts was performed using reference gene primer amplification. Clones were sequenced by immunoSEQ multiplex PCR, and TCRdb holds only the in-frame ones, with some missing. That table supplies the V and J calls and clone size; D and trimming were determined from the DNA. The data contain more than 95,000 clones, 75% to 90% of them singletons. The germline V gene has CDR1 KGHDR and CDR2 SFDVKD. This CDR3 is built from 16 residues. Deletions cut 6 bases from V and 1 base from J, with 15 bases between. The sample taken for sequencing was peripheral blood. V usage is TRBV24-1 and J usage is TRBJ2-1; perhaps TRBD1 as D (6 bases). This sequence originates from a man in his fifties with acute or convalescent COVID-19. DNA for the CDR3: TGTGCCACCAGTCCAAGGGGGTCAGGGTCCTACAATGAGCAGTTCTTC. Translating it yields CATSPRGSGSYNEQFF.